The source of this T cell receptor (beta chain) is a study of Ad26.COV2.S vaccination and SARS-CoV-2 variants. Whole-study results and caveats: Across vaccine and placebo recipients, the breadth of non-spike TCRs was similar.

Using immunoSEQ multiplex PCR, the repertoire was profiled, and TCRdb retains in-frame clones only, with some absent. The data show about 350,000 clones, with 85% to 90% seen just once and around 5% held by the top ten. As concerns this clone: Its antigen is unidentified.

Indicated treatment: 15 to 20 received Ad26.COV2.S at low or high dose, single or two shots; a few received placebo; per-sample allocation not given. Sampling happened 63 days after the first vaccine or placebo injection. Recruitment in Boston yielded a donor of adult age, 18-55 years. Expression of Wuhan-strain SARS-CoV-2 spike came from the Ad26 vector that formed the vaccine. CDR1 KGHSH and CDR2 LQKENI come from the germline V gene. V dropped 5 bases and J dropped 8 bases, with 12 bases sitting between them. There are 12 residues in the CDR3. The clonotype comes from a person between 18 and 65 years old who received the Ad26.COV2.S COVID-19 vaccine or a placebo. This rearrangement joins TRBV18 to TRBJ1-1; D uncertain. Sequences were derived from peripheral blood, sampled in a trial of Ad26.COV2.S vaccine versus placebo. In DNA, the CDR3 is TGTGCCAGCTCAGCCCGGGTAGGCGAAGCTTTCTTT. Protein product: CASSARVGEAFF.